This is a list of T cell receptor beta chains from one sample in a study of immune evolution from preneoplasia to lung adenocarcinoma. This table comes from immunoSEQ multiplex PCR, and its TCRdb copy is limited to in-frame clones, with some not included. The sample records approximately 7,900 clones, roughly 73% being singletons. What was sequenced was FFPE adjacent normal lung tissue. These receptors originate from a person aged 70 to 79 with lung adenocarcinoma. CDR3s include the opening cysteine and the closing phenylalanine or tryptophan. A D gene is named only where the DNA matches it firmly. The size of a clone is reported for some rows only, either as once, few or many, or as a class for expanded clones.

size | D | J | V | DNA | CDR3
. | TRBD2 | TRBJ2-3 | TRBV7-9 | TGTGCCAGCAGCTTAACACGCCAGACTAGCGGGGGGACGACAGATACGCAGTATTTT | CASSLTRQTSGGTTDTQYF
. | . | TRBJ2-3 | TRBV2 | TGTGCCAGCAGTGAAGAAGGGGGGGCCCTTCGGGGTACGCAGTATTTT | CASSEEGGALRGTQYF
. | . | TRBJ1-6 | TRBV30 | TGTGCCTGGAGTGTCCCGGGGAGGGTGGGTTCACCCCTCCACTTT | CAWSVPGRVGSPLHF
few | . | TRBJ2-5 | TRBV9 | TGTGCCAGCAGCCGCGGGACGCAAGAGACCCAGTACTTC | CASSRGTQETQYF
. | TRBD2 | TRBJ2-5 | TRBV29-1 | TGCAGCGCTCCCCTGACTAGCGGGAGTTACCAAGAGACCCAGTACTTC | CSAPLTSGSYQETQYF
. | TRBD1 | TRBJ2-5 | TRBV28 | TGTGCCAGCAGTTGGGACAGGGGAGAGACCCAGTACTTC | CASSWDRGETQYF
. | . | TRBJ2-5 | TRBV7-3 | TGTGCCAGCAGCTTATACGGGGGCAGCCAAGAGACCCAGTACTTC | CASSLYGGSQETQYF
. | . | TRBJ1-1 | TRBV4-2 | TGTGCCAGCAGCCAAGATCTAAGGGGTAATACTGAAGCTTTCTTT | CASSQDLRGNTEAFF
. | . | TRBJ1-1 | TRBV5-1 | TGCGCCAGCAGCTTTCAAAGCGGACGGACAAACACTGAAGCTTTCTTT | CASSFQSGRTNTEAFF
. | TRBD1 | TRBJ1-4 | TRBV28 | TGTGCCAGCAGTTTTCATGGGACAGACGAAAAACTGTTTTTT | CASSFHGTDEKLFF
. | . | TRBJ1-1 | TRBV2 | TGTGCCAGCAGTGTATTCCAGAACACTGAAGCTTTCTTT | CASSVFQNTEAFF
. | TRBD2 | TRBJ2-3 | TRBV2 | TGTGCCAGCAAAGACGGACTAGCAGGGGATACGCAGTATTTT | CASKDGLAGDTQYF
medium-sized | . | TRBJ2-1 | TRBV7-3 | TGTGCCACCGCTACAGGTCCTAGCTCCTACAATGAGCAGTTCTTC | CATATGPSSYNEQFF
large | . | TRBJ2-1 | TRBV4-2 | TGTGCCAGCAGCCAAGTTCAGCGGTCCCAGAATGAGCAGTTCTTC | CASSQVQRSQNEQFF
. | TRBD1 | TRBJ2-5 | TRBV7-8 | TGTGCCAGCAGCCTCCGGGACAGGGGTTGGGAGACCCAGTACTTC | CASSLRDRGWETQYF
. | TRBD2 | TRBJ2-2 | TRBV2 | TGTGCCAGCAGTGGGTTTACCGGGACTAGCGGGCTGAACACCGGGGAGCTGTTTTTT | CASSGFTGTSGLNTGELFF
. | TRBD1 | TRBJ1-2 | TRBV11-2 | TGTGCCAGCAGCCCCGGGACAGGGGTTGAAGGCTACACCTTC | CASSPGTGVEGYTF
. | . | TRBJ2-3 | TRBV9 | TGTGCCAGCAGCGAGGAGCAACGCACAGATACGCAGTATTTT | CASSEEQRTDTQYF
. | TRBD1 | TRBJ2-1 | TRBV28 | TGTGCCAGCAGTCCAGGGGGCAATGAGCAGTTCTTC | CASSPGGNEQFF
. | . | TRBJ1-5 | TRBV9 | TGTGCCAGCAGCGCCGGACCGAACCCTCCGTCCCAGCATTTT | CASSAGPNPPSQHF
. | . | TRBJ1-1 | TRBV10-2 | TGCGCCACCCAAACCGACTACAACACTGAAGCTTTCTTT | CATQTDYNTEAFF
. | TRBD1 | TRBJ2-3 | TRBV5-1 | TGCGCCAGCAGCAAGGGACAGAACCCTAGCACAGATACGCAGTATTTT | CASSKGQNPSTDTQYF
once | . | TRBJ2-2 | TRBV28 | TGTGCCAGCAGTTTATTCCTCACCGGGGAGCTGTTTTTT | CASSLFLTGELFF
. | . | TRBJ2-5 | TRBV7-8 | TGTGCCAGCAGCTTAGCTGGGGATGCGGAGACCCAGTACTTC | CASSLAGDAETQYF
. | . | TRBJ1-4 | TRBV29-1 | TGCAGCGTGAATGGGCAGTCTAATGAAAAACTGTTTTTT | CSVNGQSNEKLFF
. | . | TRBJ2-5 | TRBV30 | TGTGCCTGGAGTGGGGACGACGGAGAGACCCAGTACTTC | CAWSGDDGETQYF
few | . | TRBJ2-3 | TRBV30 | TGTGCCTGGAGTGTACTAAGGAGGACTTTTCTAGATACGCAGTATTTT | CAWSVLRRTFLDTQYF
few | . | TRBJ1-1 | TRBV7-9 | TGTGCCAGCAGCTTAGAGACAAGGGCAGATGAAGCTTTCTTT | CASSLETRADEAFF
few | . | TRBJ1-2 | TRBV5-6 | TGTGCCAGCAGCTTGTTCAGGGGAAACTATGGCTACACCTTC | CASSLFRGNYGYTF
. | . | TRBJ2-5 | TRBV19 | TGTGCCAGTAGCCCGACAGGCCAAGCAGAGACCCAGTACTTC | CASSPTGQAETQYF
. | TRBD1 | TRBJ1-2 | TRBV29-1 | TGCAGCGTTGTTGGCCCAGGGGGCAATCTAGATGGCTACACCTTC | CSVVGPGGNLDGYTF
. | . | TRBJ2-7 | TRBV6-5 | TGTGCCAGCACGGCAGGCGGGTCGTACGAGCAGTACTTC | CASTAGGSYEQYF
. | . | TRBJ2-7 | TRBV2 | TGTGCCAGCAGGGAAGCGCGGTCCTACGAGCAGTACTTC | CASREARSYEQYF
. | . | TRBJ2-7 | TRBV9 | TGTGCCAGCAGCGTAGCTTACGGAGCAGAGGAGCAGTACTTC | CASSVAYGAEEQYF
. | TRBD2 | TRBJ2-1 | TRBV19 | TGTGCCAGTAGTATAAGACGGGGGGGGAACAATGAGCAGTTCTTC | CASSIRRGGNNEQFF
. | TRBD1 | TRBJ1-6 | TRBV29-1 | TGCAGCGCCGGGACAGGGGGCGATAATTCACCCCTCCACTTT | CSAGTGGDNSPLHF
. | TRBD2 | TRBJ2-5 | TRBV2 | TGTGCCAGCAGTCGGGACTATCTGGGTGAGACCCAGTACTTC | CASSRDYLGETQYF
. | TRBD1 | TRBJ2-1 | TRBV15 | TGTGCCACAGGACCAGACAGGGGCCCCTACAATGAGCAGTTCTTC | CATGPDRGPYNEQFF
. | TRBD2 | TRBJ2-1 | TRBV5-1 | TGCGCCAGCAGCTTTCGACTAGCGGGGGGAAACAATGAGCAGTTCTTC | CASSFRLAGGNNEQFF
. | . | TRBJ2-5 | TRBV6-6 | TGTGCCAGCACCCGAGGGGCGGGCGGAGAGACCCAGTACTTC | CASTRGAGGETQYF
. | TRBD2 | TRBJ2-2 | TRBV2 | TGTGCCAGCAGTCCACGCCCGGTCGGGAGGGATACCGGGGAGCTGTTTTTT | CASSPRPVGRDTGELFF
. | TRBD1 | TRBJ2-2 | TRBV2 | TGTGCCAGCATCCGGGACAGGAACACCGGGGAGCTGTTTTTT | CASIRDRNTGELFF
. | . | TRBJ2-7 | TRBV18 | TGTGCCAGCTCAGCGGGGATGGGGAACGAGCAGTACTTC | CASSAGMGNEQYF
. | . | TRBJ1-4 | TRBV6-7 | TGTGCCAGCAGTGCGGGACGGGATGAAAAACTGTTTTTT | CASSAGRDEKLFF
few | . | TRBJ1-1 | TRBV30 | TGTGCCTGGAGGGGGGGCTACAACACTGAAGCTTTCTTT | CAWRGGYNTEAFF
once | TRBD1 | TRBJ1-2 | TRBV28 | TGTGCCAGCAGTTTTGGGGACAGGGGCGGCGGCTACACCTTC | CASSFGDRGGGYTF
. | TRBD1 | TRBJ2-5 | TRBV15 | TGTGCCACCAGCAGACTTAGACAGGGACAAGAGACCCAGTACTTC | CATSRLRQGQETQYF
. | TRBD1 | TRBJ2-7 | TRBV7-9 | TGTGCCAGCAGCTTAGCCGGGACAGGGGGATACGAGCAGTACTTC | CASSLAGTGGYEQYF
. | . | TRBJ2-3 | TRBV21-1 | TGTGCCAGCAGCTCCGCGGACTACCCGGGGGAGGATACGCAGTATTTT | CASSSADYPGEDTQYF
. | . | TRBJ2-7 | TRBV29-1 | TGCAGCGCCCTCAGGACGGGATCACTCTACGAGCAGTACTTC | CSALRTGSLYEQYF
few | . | TRBJ1-6 | TRBV5-5 | TGTGCCAGCAGCCCCACCCTTTCCCGGACAGCGGTCCTCCACTTT | CASSPTLSRTAVLHF
. | . | TRBJ2-2 | TRBV6-6 | TGTGCCAGCAGTTCCGCTAACACCGGGGAGCTGTTTTTT | CASSSANTGELFF
. | . | TRBJ2-1 | TRBV30 | TGTGCCTGGAGTGTGGGGCTCAGCGACTACAATGAGCAGTTCTTC | CAWSVGLSDYNEQFF
. | . | TRBJ2-3 | TRBV4-1 | TGCGCCAGCAGCCAAGAGACAAGAACTAGCACAGATACGCAGTATTTT | CASSQETRTSTDTQYF
. | . | TRBJ1-2 | TRBV7-8 | TGTGCCAGCAGCTTAAATGCAGGGCAGTCCGGCTACACCTTC | CASSLNAGQSGYTF
. | . | TRBJ2-3 | TRBV27 | TGTGCCAGCAGTTTCCAGGGACGAACTAGCACAGATACGCAGTATTTT | CASSFQGRTSTDTQYF
. | . | TRBJ2-2 | TRBV10-1 | TGCGCCAGCAGTATGTCAGGGAACACCGGGGAGCTGTTTTTT | CASSMSGNTGELFF
. | . | TRBJ2-7 | TRBV30 | TGTGCCTGGAGTGTACCAAGCGTTGGCTACGAGCAGTACTTC | CAWSVPSVGYEQYF